Listed below are T cell receptor beta chains from one sample, sequenced in a study of blood T cells in healthy people across ages. Each CDR3 protein gets one entry after TCRdb re-called the 5' RACE reads with MiXCR. The sample has about 780,000 distinct CDR3 sequences, around half seen once. Material: blood. All receptors derive from a man of 80 years or more in good health. CDR3s include the opening cysteine and the closing phenylalanine or tryptophan. The D gene is left open where the match is weak. Clone size appears in some rows only: once, few, many, or a class for an expanded clone.

D	V	size	J	DNA	CDR3
.	TRBV4-3	.	TRBJ2-7	TGCGCCAGCAGCCAAGACCCCGGACAGTTCTACGAGCAGTACTTC	CASSQDPGQFYEQYF
.	TRBV7-9	.	TRBJ2-1	TGTGCCAGCAGCCCTTGGAGGGGTAGCCCCTACAATGAGCAGTTCTTC	CASSPWRGSPYNEQFF
.	TRBV29-1	once	TRBJ2-7	TGCAGCGGAGGGTCGCGGGCCAGGAATTACAATGAGCAGTACTTC	CSGGSRARNYNEQYF
.	TRBV7-9	many	TRBJ2-1	TGTGCCAGCAGCTTAGATAGCGGCTCCTACAATGAGCAGTTCTTC	CASSLDSGSYNEQFF
.	TRBV9	.	TRBJ1-5	TGTGCCAGCAGTACGGGGTTTAGCAATCAGCCCCAGCATTTT	CASSTGFSNQPQHF
.	TRBV5-8	few	TRBJ2-5	TGTGCCAGCACCGGTTCATGGTCTCGGGAGCAGTACTTC	CASTGSWSREQYF
TRBD1	TRBV20-1	few	TRBJ1-5	TGCAGTGCTCAACGACAGGGAGATCAGCCCCAGCATTTT	CSAQRQGDQPQHF
.	TRBV6-1	.	TRBJ1-1	TGTGCCAGCAGTGAAGAGGGGGGCAGCACTGAAGCTTTCTTT	CASSEEGGSTEAFF
TRBD1	TRBV6-2/TRBV6-3	.	TRBJ2-1	TGTACCAGCAGGACAGGTGGGAGCTCCTACAATGAGCAGTTCTTC	CTSRTGGSSYNEQFF
.	TRBV4-2	few	TRBJ2-5	TGTGCCAGCAGCCAAGAAGGCTTAGGGGAGACCCAGTACTTC	CASSQEGLGETQYF
.	TRBV12-3/TRBV12-4	.	TRBJ1-2	TGTGCCAGCAGTCCGGGACACTATGGCTACACCTTC	CASSPGHYGYTF
TRBD1	TRBV5-4	.	TRBJ2-6	TGTGCCAGCAGCTTGGGCACAGGGGTTCAGGCTGGGGCCAACGTCCTGACTTTC	CASSLGTGVQAGANVLTF
TRBD2	TRBV9	many	TRBJ2-1	TGTGCCAGCAGCTCGAGGACTAGCTCCAATGAGCAGTTCTTC	CASSSRTSSNEQFF
TRBD2	TRBV5-1	few	TRBJ2-6	TGCGCCAGCAGCTTGGTCCTAGCGGCCTCTGGGGCCAACGTCCTGACTTTC	CASSLVLAASGANVLTF
.	TRBV7-9	.	TRBJ2-5	TGTGCCAGCAGCTTAAGTGGGCCCCGTGAGACCCAGTACTTC	CASSLSGPRETQYF
.	TRBV30	.	TRBJ2-7	TGTGCCTGGAGCCACGGTGTCCAGGGGTACGAGCAGTACTTC	CAWSHGVQGYEQYF
.	TRBV29-1	.	TRBJ1-1	TGCAGCGTTGTGCCCAGGGACTGGGCCACTGAAGCTTTCTTT	CSVVPRDWATEAFF
.	TRBV7-3	.	TRBJ2-5	TGTGCCAGCAGCCCCCTCCCCGCGGGTCGCGGAATAACGACAGAGCAGTACTTC	CASSPLPAGRGITTEQYF
TRBD1	TRBV6-1	.	TRBJ2-5	TGTGCCAGCTCCACAGGGGTCGCGGAGACCCAGTACTTC	CASSTGVAETQYF
.	TRBV6-1	.	TRBJ2-2	TGTGCCAGCAGTTATGTAGGGGAGCTGTTTTTT	CASSYVGELFF
.	TRBV5-1	few	TRBJ1-2	TGCGCCAGCAGCTTGGGTTACCGGAATGGCTACACCTTC	CASSLGYRNGYTF
TRBD2	TRBV7-2	few	TRBJ2-1	TGTGCCAGCAGCTTGACTAGCGGGAGCGATGAGCAGTTCTTC	CASSLTSGSDEQFF
.	TRBV28	many	TRBJ2-7	TGTGCCAGCAGTGCACGGACAGCTTCAACCGTATACGAGCAGTACTTC	CASSARTASTVYEQYF
.	TRBV7-2	.	TRBJ2-7	TGTGCCAGCAGCTTAGAGGCAGGTTTCCACGAGCAGTACTTC	CASSLEAGFHEQYF
.	TRBV7-2	few	TRBJ2-1	TGTGCCAGCAGCTATCCCCCGGGACTCCGTCAGTTCTTC	CASSYPPGLRQFF
TRBD2	TRBV15	.	TRBJ2-5	TGTGCCACCAGCAGAGATCCGAGGGGAGGGACAGAGACCCAGTACTTC	CATSRDPRGGTETQYF
.	TRBV20-1	few	TRBJ1-5	TGCAGTGCTAGATATACAGGGTTCAATCAGCCCCAGCATTTT	CSARYTGFNQPQHF
TRBD2	TRBV11-3	.	TRBJ2-1	TGTGCCAGCAGCCCACGTCGACTAGCGGGAGGTGAGCAGTTCTTC	CASSPRRLAGGEQFF
TRBD2	TRBV12-3/TRBV12-4	few	TRBJ2-1	TGTGCCAGCAGTTTCCTAGCGGGTTACAATGAGCAGTTCTTC	CASSFLAGYNEQFF
TRBD2	TRBV24-1	few	TRBJ2-2	TGTGCCACCAGTGATTTGCAACTAGCGGGAGACACCGGGGAGCTGTTTTTT	CATSDLQLAGDTGELFF
TRBD2	TRBV6-5	few	TRBJ2-5	TGTGCCAGCAAGAAGAAGCGGGAGTTGGGAGAGCAGTACTTC	CASKKKRELGEQYF
.	TRBV2	.	TRBJ2-5	TGTGCCAGCAGGACCCGGGCCCTTCAAGAGACCCAGTACTTC	CASRTRALQETQYF
TRBD2	TRBV7-9	.	TRBJ2-7	TGTGCCAGCAGCAGAACCGGGACTACTTACGAGCAGTACTTC	CASSRTGTTYEQYF
TRBD2	TRBV27	.	TRBJ2-7	TGTGCCAGCAGTTTCCGACTAGCGGGAGCTTATTACAATGAGCAGTACTTC	CASSFRLAGAYYNEQYF
.	TRBV27	many	TRBJ2-1	TGTGCCAGCAGTCTCCGGGACAATGAGCAGTTCTTC	CASSLRDNEQFF
TRBD2	TRBV5-6	.	TRBJ2-3	TGTGCCAGCAGCTTGGAGGGGACTAGCGGGAGATCCACAGATACGCAGTATTTT	CASSLEGTSGRSTDTQYF
.	TRBV21-1	.	TRBJ1-5	TGTGCCAGCAGCCCCAGACAGGGGAGTCAGCCCCAGCATTTT	CASSPRQGSQPQHF
.	TRBV12-3/TRBV12-4	few	TRBJ2-3	TGTGCCAGCAGTTCCTTGACGAGGCCAGATACGCAGTATTTT	CASSSLTRPDTQYF
TRBD1	TRBV7-9	few	TRBJ1-2	TGTGCCAGCAGCCGGGACAGAACCTATGGCTACACCTTC	CASSRDRTYGYTF
TRBD2	TRBV11-2	.	TRBJ2-2	TGTGCCAGCAGCTCTAGCGGGGGCACCGGGGAGCTGTTTTTT	CASSSSGGTGELFF
TRBD2	TRBV5-1	few	TRBJ2-7	TGCGCCAGCAGCTTGGCTAGCGGGAGTCCCTACGAGCAGTACTTC	CASSLASGSPYEQYF
.	TRBV7-3	.	TRBJ2-7	TGTGCCAGCAGCTTAAATTCCCACCTGGGTGAGCAGTACTTC	CASSLNSHLGEQYF
TRBD2	TRBV27	.	TRBJ2-7	TGTGCCAGCAGTCGCCTTTTGGCGGGAGCTTACGAGCAGTACTTC	CASSRLLAGAYEQYF
TRBD2	TRBV4-2	few	TRBJ2-1	TGTGCCAGCAGCGCGGTATTACGCGGGACTAGATTCTTCCCTGAGCAGTTCTTC	CASSAVLRGTRFFPEQFF
TRBD2	TRBV25-1	.	TRBJ2-4	TGTGCCAGCAGTGAAGACCGGCGGGAGCAGTACTTC	CASSEDRREQYF
TRBD2	TRBV12-3/TRBV12-4	few	TRBJ2-2	TGTGCCAGCAGTTGGGGACTAGGGGACACCGGGGAGCTGTTTTTT	CASSWGLGDTGELFF